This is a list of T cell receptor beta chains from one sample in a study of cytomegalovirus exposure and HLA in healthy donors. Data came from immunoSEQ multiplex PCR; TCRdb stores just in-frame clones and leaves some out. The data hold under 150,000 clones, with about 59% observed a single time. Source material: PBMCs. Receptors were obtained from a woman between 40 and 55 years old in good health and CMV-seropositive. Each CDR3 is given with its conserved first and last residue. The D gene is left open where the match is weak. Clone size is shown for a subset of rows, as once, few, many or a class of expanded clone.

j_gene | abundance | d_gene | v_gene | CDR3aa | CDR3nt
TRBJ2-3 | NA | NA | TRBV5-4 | CASSDPLRGGDTQYF | TGTGCCAGCAGCGATCCCCTAAGGGGGGGAGATACGCAGTATTTT
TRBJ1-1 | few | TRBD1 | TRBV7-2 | CASSLAISTGRRATEAFF | TGTGCCAGCAGCTTAGCCATATCGACAGGGCGGAGGGCCACTGAAGCTTTCTTT
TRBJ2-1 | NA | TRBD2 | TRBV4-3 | CASSHPASGIPSNEQFF | TGCGCCAGCAGCCATCCCGCTAGCGGGATCCCCTCCAATGAGCAGTTCTTC
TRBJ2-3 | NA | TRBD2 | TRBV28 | CASSPRLGLAGNTQYF | TGTGCCAGCAGTCCACGCCTTGGACTAGCGGGAAATACGCAGTATTTT
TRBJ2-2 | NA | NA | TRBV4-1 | CASSTVSAVNTGELFF | TGCGCCAGCTCGACTGTCTCGGCGGTGAACACCGGGGAGCTGTTTTTT
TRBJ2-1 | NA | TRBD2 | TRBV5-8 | CASTFGRSSYNEQFF | TGTGCCAGCACCTTCGGGAGGAGCTCCTACAATGAGCAGTTCTTC
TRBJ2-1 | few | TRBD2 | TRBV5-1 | CASSLDIGRINEQFF | TGCGCCAGCAGCTTGGACATCGGGAGGATCAATGAGCAGTTCTTC
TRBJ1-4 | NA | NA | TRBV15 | CATSRDRSRTAKMFF | TGTGCCACCAGCAGAGATCGGAGTCGAACTGCAAAGATGTTTTTT
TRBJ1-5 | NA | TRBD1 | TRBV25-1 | CASSAGQGHQPQHF | TGTGCCAGCAGTGCCGGACAGGGCCACCAGCCCCAGCATTTT
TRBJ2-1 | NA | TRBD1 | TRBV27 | CASSFTLPGQLGIYNEQFF | TGTGCCAGCAGTTTTACGCTCCCGGGACAGCTAGGGATCTACAATGAGCAGTTCTTC
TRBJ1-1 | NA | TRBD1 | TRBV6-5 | CASSDRAEAFF | TGTGCCAGCTCGGACAGGGCTGAAGCTTTCTTT
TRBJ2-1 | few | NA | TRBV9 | CASSGPSLLALEQFF | TGTGCCAGCAGCGGCCCCTCGCTGCTAGCGCTAGAGCAGTTCTTC
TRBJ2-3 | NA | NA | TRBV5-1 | CASSATSGKIITDTQYF | TGCGCCAGCAGCGCCACATCCGGGAAAATAATCACAGATACGCAGTATTTT
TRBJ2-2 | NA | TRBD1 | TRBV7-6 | CASSLQGAAGELFF | TGTGCCAGCAGCTTACAGGGGGCTGCCGGGGAGCTGTTTTTT
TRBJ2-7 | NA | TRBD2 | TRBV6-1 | CASSEARSTSGIVQYF | TGTGCCAGCAGTGAAGCTAGGTCGACTAGCGGGATCGTGCAGTACTTC
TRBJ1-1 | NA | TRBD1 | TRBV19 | CASSSGQGAPTEAFF | TGTGCCAGTAGTAGCGGACAGGGGGCGCCCACTGAAGCTTTCTTT
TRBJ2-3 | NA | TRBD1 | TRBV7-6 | CASSLGGQGRADTQYF | TGTGCCAGCAGCTTAGGGGGACAGGGAAGGGCAGATACGCAGTATTTT
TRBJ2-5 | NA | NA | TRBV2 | CASSISILFPSETQYF | TGTGCCAGCAGTATTAGCATCCTATTCCCTTCGGAGACCCAGTACTTC
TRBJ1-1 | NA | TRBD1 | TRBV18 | CASWGGTGDTEAFF | TGTGCCAGCTGGGGGGGGACAGGGGACACTGAAGCTTTCTTT
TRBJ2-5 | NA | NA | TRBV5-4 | CASSLVGGAKQETQYF | TGTGCCAGCAGCTTGGTGGGCGGGGCAAAACAAGAGACCCAGTACTTC
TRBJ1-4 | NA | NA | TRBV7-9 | CASSLRGGEKLFF | TGTGCCAGCAGCTTAAGGGGCGGCGAAAAACTGTTTTTT
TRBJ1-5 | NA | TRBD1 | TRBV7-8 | CASSQQGGQPQHF | TGTGCCAGCAGCCAACAGGGGGGTCAGCCCCAGCATTTT
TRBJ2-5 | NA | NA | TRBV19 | CASSPAQRETQYF | TGTGCCAGTAGCCCCGCCCAGCGGGAGACCCAGTACTTC
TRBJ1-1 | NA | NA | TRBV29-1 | CSVAQEERGTEAFF | TGCAGCGTTGCCCAGGAGGAGAGAGGGACTGAAGCTTTCTTT
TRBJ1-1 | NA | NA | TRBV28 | CATRRGNTEAFF | TGTGCCACTCGGCGGGGGAACACTGAAGCTTTCTTT
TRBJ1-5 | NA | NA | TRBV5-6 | CASSLAGFFDSNQPQHF | TGTGCCAGCAGCTTGGCAGGGTTTTTTGATAGCAATCAGCCCCAGCATTTT
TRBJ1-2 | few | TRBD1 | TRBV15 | CATSGDLALQGAGYGYTF | TGTGCCACCAGCGGGGATTTGGCATTACAGGGGGCTGGCTATGGCTACACCTTC
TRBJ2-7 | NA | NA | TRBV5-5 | CASSYAYEQYF | TGTGCCAGCAGCTACGCGTACGAGCAGTACTTC
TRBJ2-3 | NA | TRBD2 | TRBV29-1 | CSVAAGGQGDTQYF | TGCAGCGTTGCAGCGGGAGGGCAAGGAGATACGCAGTATTTT
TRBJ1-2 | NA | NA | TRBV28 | CASRQLYGYTF | TGTGCCAGCAGGCAACTATATGGCTACACCTTC
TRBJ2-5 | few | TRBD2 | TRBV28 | CASSSLAGYQETQYF | TGTGCCAGCAGCTCGCTAGCGGGGTACCAAGAGACCCAGTACTTC
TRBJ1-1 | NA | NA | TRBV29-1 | CGGGNTEAFF | TGCGGGGGGGGGAACACTGAAGCTTTCTTT
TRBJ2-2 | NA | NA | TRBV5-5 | CASSLVADGELFF | TGTGCCAGCAGCTTGGTTGCAGACGGGGAGCTGTTTTTT
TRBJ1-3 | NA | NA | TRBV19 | CASSIQGAGNTIYF | TGTGCCAGTAGTATACAAGGGGCTGGAAACACCATATATTTT
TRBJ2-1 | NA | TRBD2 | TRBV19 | CASSMGTSGGGHEQFF | TGTGCCAGTAGTATGGGGACTAGCGGAGGGGGGCATGAGCAGTTCTTC
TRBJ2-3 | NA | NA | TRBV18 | CASSPSGGTDTQYF | TGTGCCAGCTCACCGTCTGGAGGGACAGATACGCAGTATTTT
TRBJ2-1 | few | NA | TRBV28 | CASSTLGLGNEQFF | TGTGCCAGCAGTACCCTCGGACTGGGCAATGAGCAGTTCTTC
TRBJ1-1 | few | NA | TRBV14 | CASSSRTAPNTEAFF | TGTGCCAGCAGCTCGCGAACAGCACCGAACACTGAAGCTTTCTTT
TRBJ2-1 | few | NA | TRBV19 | CASSIQRDNEQFF | TGTGCCAGTAGTATCCAAAGAGACAATGAGCAGTTCTTC
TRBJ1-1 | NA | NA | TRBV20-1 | CSASYQLEAFF | TGCAGTGCTAGCTATCAACTCGAAGCTTTCTTT
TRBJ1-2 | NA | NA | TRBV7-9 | CASSPDSTANYGYTF | TGTGCCAGCAGCCCTGACTCGACGGCTAACTATGGCTACACCTTC
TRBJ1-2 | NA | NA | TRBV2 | CASSGASGLGYTF | TGTGCCAGCAGTGGGGCATCAGGGTTAGGCTACACCTTC
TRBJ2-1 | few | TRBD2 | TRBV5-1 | CASSSGTYNEQFF | TGCGCCAGCAGCAGCGGGACGTACAATGAGCAGTTCTTC
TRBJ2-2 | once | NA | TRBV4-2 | CASSQDPLNTGELFF | TGTGCCAGCAGCCAAGATCCCCTGAACACCGGGGAGCTGTTTTTT
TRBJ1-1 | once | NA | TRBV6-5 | CASSYLPPGRDTEAFF | TGTGCCAGCAGTTATTTACCCCCCGGCAGGGACACTGAAGCTTTCTTT
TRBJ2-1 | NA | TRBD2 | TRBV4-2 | CASSQDGFGLAGNEQFF | TGTGCCAGCAGCCAAGATGGCTTTGGCCTAGCGGGGAATGAGCAGTTCTTC
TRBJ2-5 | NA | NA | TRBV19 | CASSPTGTGFETQYF | TGTGCCAGTAGTCCTACAGGGACCGGATTCGAGACCCAGTACTTC
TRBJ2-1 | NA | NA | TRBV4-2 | CASSQDRDEQFF | TGTGCCAGCAGCCAAGATCGAGATGAGCAGTTCTTC
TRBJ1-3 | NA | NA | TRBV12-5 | CASGLILGGWNSGNTIYF | TGTGCTAGTGGTTTAATATTGGGGGGATGGAACTCTGGAAACACCATATATTTT
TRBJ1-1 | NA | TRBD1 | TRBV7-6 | CASGTANTEAFF | TGTGCCAGCGGGACAGCGAACACTGAAGCTTTCTTT
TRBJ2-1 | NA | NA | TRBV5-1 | CASSLGVFRGSSYNEQFF | TGCGCCAGCAGCTTGGGGGTCTTCAGGGGATCCTCCTACAATGAGCAGTTCTTC
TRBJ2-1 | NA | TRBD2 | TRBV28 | CASSNRLAGDGDEQFF | TGTGCCAGCAGTAATCGACTAGCGGGAGATGGGGATGAGCAGTTCTTC
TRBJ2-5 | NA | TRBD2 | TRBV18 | CASSPPLAGEETQYF | TGTGCCAGCTCACCACCACTAGCGGGAGAAGAGACCCAGTACTTC
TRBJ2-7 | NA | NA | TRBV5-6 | CASSLLQGSYEQYF | TGTGCCAGCAGCTTGCTCCAGGGCTCCTACGAGCAGTACTTC
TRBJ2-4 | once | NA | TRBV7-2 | CASSLGFGQGIIQYF | TGTGCCAGCAGCTTAGGGTTCGGGCAGGGGATTATTCAGTACTTC
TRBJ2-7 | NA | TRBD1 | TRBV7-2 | CASSLAGTGGSYEQYF | TGTGCCAGCAGCTTAGCGGGGACAGGGGGCTCCTACGAGCAGTACTTC
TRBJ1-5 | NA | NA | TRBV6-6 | CASSQKNSNQPQHF | TGTGCCAGCAGTCAGAAGAATAGCAATCAGCCCCAGCATTTT
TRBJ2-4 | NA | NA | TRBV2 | CASTPFGGAKNIQYF | TGTGCCAGCACACCTTTCGGGGGAGCAAAAAACATTCAGTACTTC
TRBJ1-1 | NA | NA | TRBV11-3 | CASSLSGGTEAFF | TGTGCCAGCAGCTTATCGGGAGGGACTGAAGCTTTCTTT
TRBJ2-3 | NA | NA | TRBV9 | CASSDPLVLDTQYF | TGTGCCAGCAGCGATCCACTAGTTCTCGATACGCAGTATTTT